The text below deals with one T cell receptor (beta chain). Its target is unknown. An input of roughly 0.5 to 1 ug of RNA was subjected to reverse transcription using random hexamers. Amplification of TCR beta CDR3 was carried out by immunoSEQ multiplex PCR, which covered 54 Vbeta and 13 Jbeta segments. TCRdb fed the immunoSEQ multiplex PCR reads into MiXCR, producing one record per CDR3 protein. This sample has under 200,000 distinct CDR3 sequences, with 85% to 95% found just once. These data belong to a study of CD8 T cells in Susac syndrome. General observations from the study: Peak Susac CD8+ clonal expansion occurred in TEMRA cells and active patients.

High-throughput TCR beta sequencing covered peripheral CD8+ and CD4+ T cells. Each Susac syndrome patient had definite or probable disease by recently defined criteria. Germline CDR1 is SNHLY and CDR2 is FYNNEI. Trimming cost V 11 bases and J 5 bases; bases outside gene matches: 12. The CDR3 runs to 14 residues. The chain carries TRBV2 and TRBJ2-1; TRBD2 aligns across 7 bases. The source of this sequence is a human donor with Susac syndrome. The sample consisted of CD8+ T cells from PBMCs. The CDR3 loop is CAGTGTTMNNEQFF. Written as DNA, the CDR3 is TGTGCCGGAACCGGGACTACGATGAACAATGAGCAGTTCTTC.